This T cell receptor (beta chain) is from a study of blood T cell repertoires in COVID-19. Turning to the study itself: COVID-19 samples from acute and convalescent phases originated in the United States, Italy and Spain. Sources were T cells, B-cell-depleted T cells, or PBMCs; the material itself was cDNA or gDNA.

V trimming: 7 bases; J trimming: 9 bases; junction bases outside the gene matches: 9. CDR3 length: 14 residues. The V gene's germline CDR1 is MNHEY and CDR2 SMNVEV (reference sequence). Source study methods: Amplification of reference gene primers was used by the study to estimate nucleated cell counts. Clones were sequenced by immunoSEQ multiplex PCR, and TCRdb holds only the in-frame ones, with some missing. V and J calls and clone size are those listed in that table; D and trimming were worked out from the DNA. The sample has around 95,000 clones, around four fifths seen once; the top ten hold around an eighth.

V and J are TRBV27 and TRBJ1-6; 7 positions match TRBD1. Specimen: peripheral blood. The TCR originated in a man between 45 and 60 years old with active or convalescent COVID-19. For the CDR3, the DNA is TGTGCCAGCACCGCAGACAGGGTTGGTTCACCCCTCCACTTT. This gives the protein CASTADRVGSPLHF.